Below are 6 T cell receptor beta chains sequenced from a single sample in a study of T cells in Graves' hyperthyroidism and ophthalmopathy. Amplified regions were TCR beta CDR3 sequences from RNA transcripts. RT-PCR in the first round (using the HTBI primer set) targeted the TCR CDR3. TCRdb re-derived calls from the multiplex PCR reads in MiXCR, one entry per CDR3 protein. Counted here are 350,000 to 400,000 distinct CDR3 sequences, approximately 19% occurring once; the ten biggest clones make up around 3.4%. Sequencing was done on a sample of blood. All receptors derive from a woman younger than 35 with Graves' hyperthyroidism.

This clonotype has a count of ten or more. The chain joins TRBV4-1 to TRBJ1-5; D gene uncertain. CDR1 and CDR2 from the germline V gene are MGHRA and YSYEKL. V lost 4 bases, J lost 8 bases, and 12 bases lay in between. This CDR3 is built from 13 residues. CDR3 nucleotides: TGCGCCAGCAGCCCTGGGGTCACTGAGCCCCAGCATTTT. Translated, it gives CASSPGVTEPQHF.

Points on this clonotype: A much larger clone lies a single base off, so this may be a read error. Likely a read error: the CDR3 ends without its conserved phenylalanine or tryptophan. The chain is built from TRBV7-9 and TRBJ1-1; no reliable D call. V was trimmed by 7 bases and J by 3 bases, leaving 6 bases between them. Germline loops: CDR1 SEHNR, CDR2 FQNEAQ (reference sequence). The CDR3 consists of 11 residues. The CDR3 protein is CASTGYTEAFL. The DNA for the CDR3 is TGTGCCAGCACCGGGTACACTGAAGCTTTCTTG.

The sample holds many counts of this clonotype. The chain uses TRBV2 and TRBJ2-7; D gene unclear. The CDR3 totals 15 residues. With 2 bases removed from V and 4 bases from J, the gap between germline ends came to 15 bases. From germline, CDR1 is SNHLY and CDR2 FYNNEI. CDR3 sequence: CASSERPALLYEQYF. The CDR3 DNA reads TGTGCCAGCAGTGAAAGGCCGGCCCTTCTTTACGAGCAGTACTTC.

Concerning this clonotype: A much larger clone lies one base from this, so it may be a read error. This chain links TRBV18 with TRBJ1-1; D is uncertain. This CDR3 is 14 amino acids long. Germline V CDR1 and CDR2: KGHSH, LQKENI. Trimming stripped 5 bases from V and 0 bases from J, with 10 bases between. The CDR3 sequence is CASSSGAVNTEAFF. The CDR3 DNA is TGTGCCAGCTCATCCGGAGCGGTGAACACTGAAGCTTTCTTT.

This clonotype was recorded many times. The chain links TRBV7-4 to TRBJ1-6, with 7 bases lining up with TRBD1. The junction had 20 bases not matched to a gene; V was cut back by 3 bases and J by 0 bases. The length of the CDR3 is 22 residues. The germline V gene encodes CDR1 SGHVT and CDR2 SQSDAQ. The CDR3 nucleotides are TGTGCCAGCAGCTTCCGACCCCCGCGACAGGGCACGGGGAGCTCCTATAATTCACCCCTCCACTTT. It encodes CASSFRPPRQGTGSSYNSPLHF.

The chain has TRBV12-3 or TRBV12-4 and TRBJ1-2; D may be TRBD1 (5 bases). This CDR3 spans 16 amino acids. V lost 6 bases and J 0 bases, leaving 17 bases between the germline ends. Written as DNA, the CDR3 is TGTGCCAGCAGGCGCACCCGAGGGGAAGCTAACTATGGCTACACCTTC. Translating it yields CASRRTRGEANYGYTF.